This TCR beta chain derives from a study of blood T cell repertoires in COVID-19. Sequenced by immunoSEQ multiplex PCR; TCRdb stores in-frame clones only, minus some. The sample yields under 150,000 clones, about 80% seen once. The CDR3 has 15 residues. From germline, CDR1 is SQVTM and CDR2 ANQGSEA. After removal of 5 bases from V and 6 bases from J, the junction contained 15 bases not matched to a gene. This clonotype was sampled from a man in his 70s with active or convalescent COVID-19. J is TRBJ2-7 and V is TRBV29-1, with 8 positions matching TRBD1. Sequenced sample: peripheral blood. CDR3 sequence: CSVSGQGGHRFEQYF. CDR3 DNA: TGCAGCGTTTCAGGACAGGGAGGCCACCGGTTCGAGCAGTACTTC.